This passage covers 8 T cell receptor beta chains from one sample sequenced in a study of cytomegalovirus exposure and HLA in healthy donors. The PCR used 60 Vbeta and 13 Jbeta primers. Repertoires were generated with immunoSEQ multiplex PCR, while TCRdb's copy carries only in-frame clones and drops some. The sample includes more than 100,000 clones. The specimen sequenced was PBMCs. The receptors shown here come from a young man in good health and CMV-seronegative.

The chain's CDR3 is CASSPSGVNQPQHF. The CDR3 DNA is TGTGCCAGCAGCCCATCGGGGGTAAATCAGCCCCAGCATTTT. V usage is TRBV11-2 and J usage is TRBJ1-5; perhaps TRBD1 as D (5 bases). The length of the CDR3 is 14 residues. Germline loops: CDR1 SGHAT, CDR2 FQNNGV. Trimming shortened V by 5 bases and J by 4 bases, and 12 bases separated the two germline ends.

The chain combines TRBV5-4 with TRBJ1-1; D ambiguous. V was cut by 0 bases and J by 11 bases, with 14 bases left in between. Germline assignment: CDR1 SGHNT and CDR2 YYREEE (reference sequence). The CDR3 loop spans 13 amino acids. The CDR3 is CASSLDRTSGAFF. In nucleotides, the CDR3 is TGTGCCAGCAGCTTGGACAGAACCTCGGGGGCTTTCTTT.

V usage is TRBV5-1 and J usage is TRBJ1-6; 7 bases are shared with TRBD1. The CDR3 has 16 residues. Germline CDR1 SGHRS, CDR2 YFSETQ. V trimming: 0 bases; J trimming: 7 bases; junction bases outside the gene matches: 7. The CDR3: CASSLAGGQKNSPLHF. The CDR3 DNA reads as TGCGCCAGCAGCTTGGCCGGGGGACAGAAAAATTCACCCCTCCACTTT.

This sequence joins TRBV6-4 and TRBJ1-1; no definite D call. V lost 8 bases, J lost 1 base, and 8 bases lay in between. Germline CDR1 reads MRHNA; CDR2 reads SNTAGT. CDR3 length: 12 amino acids. DNA of the CDR3: TGTGCCAGCGGGGAGGGGAACACTGAAGCTTTCTTT. Its translation: CASGEGNTEAFF.

This chain connects TRBV7-8 to TRBJ2-7, with 7 bases that match TRBD1. Germline trimming cut 5 bases from V and 4 bases from J; bases unmatched to any gene: 2. CDR3 length: 12 residues. Germline CDR1 is SGHVS and CDR2 is FQNEAQ. This CDR3 is CASSTTGYEQYF. The CDR3 DNA follows: TGTGCCAGCAGCACGACAGGGTACGAGCAGTACTTC.

V gene TRBV5-1 combines with J gene TRBJ2-7; 9 bases match TRBD1. J gave up 2 bases and V 6 bases, and 12 bases lay outside the gene matches. Germline lookup yields CDR1 SGHRS and CDR2 YFSETQ. The CDR3 sequence is 16 residues long. The DNA of the CDR3 is TGCGCCAGCACTTCCCGGGCCGGGACAGGGCCCTACGAGCAGTACTTC. This gives the protein CASTSRAGTGPYEQYF.

This chain connects TRBV6-1 to TRBJ1-5, with D unclear. The germline V gene encodes CDR1 MNHNS and CDR2 SASEGT. This CDR3 is built from 13 residues. V lost 8 bases, J lost 7 bases, and 15 bases lay in between. The DNA of the CDR3 is TGTGCCAGCTCTTTAGGAGAGAACCAGCCCCAGCATTTT. Protein: CASSLGENQPQHF.

The chain carries TRBV2 and TRBJ2-1; 10 positions agree with TRBD2. V was pared by 5 bases and J by 7 bases, with 8 bases of the junction left unmatched. The germline V gene has CDR1 SNHLY and CDR2 FYNNEI. The CDR3 has 15 amino acids. The CDR3 sequence: CASSPSSGSVNEQFF. In DNA form, the CDR3 reads TGTGCCAGCAGTCCATCTAGCGGGAGTGTAAATGAGCAGTTCTTC.